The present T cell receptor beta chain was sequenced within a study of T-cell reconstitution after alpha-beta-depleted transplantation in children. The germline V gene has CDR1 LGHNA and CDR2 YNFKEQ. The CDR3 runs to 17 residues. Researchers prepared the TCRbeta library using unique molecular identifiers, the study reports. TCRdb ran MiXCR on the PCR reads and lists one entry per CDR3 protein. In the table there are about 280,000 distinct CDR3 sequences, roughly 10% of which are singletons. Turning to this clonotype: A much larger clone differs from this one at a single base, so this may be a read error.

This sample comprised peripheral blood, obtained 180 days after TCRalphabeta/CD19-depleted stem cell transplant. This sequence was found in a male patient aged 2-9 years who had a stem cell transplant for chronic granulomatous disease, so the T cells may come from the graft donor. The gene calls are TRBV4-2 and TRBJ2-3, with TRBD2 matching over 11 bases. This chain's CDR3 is CASSQDLVAGGLRSISF. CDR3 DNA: TGTGCCAGCAGCCAAGATCTGGTAGCGGGAGGGCTACGGTCCATTTCTTTT.